One TCR beta chain is described in this entry. Its antigen is still unknown. This entry belongs to a study of shared clonotypes between healthy human individuals. About the study: A couple of female and a few male donors aged 18 to 49 were enrolled.

Findings of the study overall: Memory subsets generally showed lower estimated richness than naive subsets. Donor clonotype sharing was expected to depend on sequencing depth. In contrast to clonotypes shared by all four donors, non-shared clonotypes had lower generation probabilities.

The length of the CDR3 is 13 residues. The germline V and J ends were trimmed by 3 bases and 7 bases, with 12 bases remaining between them. The germline V gene encodes CDR1 ENHRY and CDR2 SYGVKD. Clones were read by immunoSEQ multiplex PCR, and TCRdb kept only the in-frame ones, dropping some. The sample yields some 2,000,000 clones, roughly 96% seen once. This clonotype was sampled from a man between 18 and 35 years old in good health. What was sequenced was naive CD4+ T cells sorted from blood. Subset meaning: CD45RA+ positively selected. The chain has TRBV10-3 and TRBJ1-1, with D possibly matching TRBD1 (6 bases). CDR3 nucleotide sequence: TGTGCCATCAGTGATGGGGGGCTAGGTGAAGCTTTCTTT. Translation gives CAISDGGLGEAFF.